A single T cell receptor beta chain is shown here with its context. No antigen is known for it. This CDR3 region has 13 residues. Trimming removed 4 bases at V and 4 bases at J, with 9 bases between. The data were obtained in a study of blood T cells in healthy people across ages. Study results and limitations: Estimated diversity across one million T cells was deemed an underestimate.

PCR was performed a second time for about 7 to 11 cycles using a sample-barcoded 5' primer and a J-beta primer mix. Every sample gave at least 2.5 million paired-end reads containing CDR3. In TCRdb, the 5' RACE reads were re-called with MiXCR into one record per CDR3 protein. The sample has about 720,000 distinct CDR3 sequences, 22% seen once; the top ten hold about 20%. Per sample, at least 5 micrograms of total RNA were extracted. Input material: blood. This clonotype was obtained from a man between 65 and 80 years old in good health. The chain joins TRBV12-3 or TRBV12-4 to TRBJ2-3, with a possible D match to TRBD2 (5 bases). The CDR3: CASSSGFPDTQYF. The CDR3, as DNA: TGTGCCAGCAGTTCGGGGTTCCCAGATACGCAGTATTTT.